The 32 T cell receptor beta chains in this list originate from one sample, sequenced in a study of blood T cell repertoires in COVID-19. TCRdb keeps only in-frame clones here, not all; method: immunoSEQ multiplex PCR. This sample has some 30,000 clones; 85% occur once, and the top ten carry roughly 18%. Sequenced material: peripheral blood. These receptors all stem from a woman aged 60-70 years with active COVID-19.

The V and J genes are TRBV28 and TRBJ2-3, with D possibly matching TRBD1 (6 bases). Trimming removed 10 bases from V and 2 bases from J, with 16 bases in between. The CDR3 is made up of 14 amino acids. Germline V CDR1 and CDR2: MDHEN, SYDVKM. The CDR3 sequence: CATTQGTSTDTQYF. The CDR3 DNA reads TGTGCCACCACACAGGGAACCTCCACAGATACGCAGTATTTT.

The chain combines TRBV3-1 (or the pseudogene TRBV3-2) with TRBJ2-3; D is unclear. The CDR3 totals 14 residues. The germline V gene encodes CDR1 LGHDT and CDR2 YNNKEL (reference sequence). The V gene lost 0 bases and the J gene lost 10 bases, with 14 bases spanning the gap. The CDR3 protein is CASSQDLGTLAQYF. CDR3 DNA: TGTGCCAGCAGCCAAGATTTGGGCACACTGGCGCAGTATTTT.

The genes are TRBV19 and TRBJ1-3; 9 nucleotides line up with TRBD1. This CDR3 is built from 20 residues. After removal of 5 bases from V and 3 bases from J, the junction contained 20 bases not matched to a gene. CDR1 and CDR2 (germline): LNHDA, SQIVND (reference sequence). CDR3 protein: CASSARQSQGALLSGNTIYF. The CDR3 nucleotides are TGTGCCAGTAGTGCCCGCCAATCACAGGGGGCTCTTTTGAGTGGAAACACCATATATTTT.

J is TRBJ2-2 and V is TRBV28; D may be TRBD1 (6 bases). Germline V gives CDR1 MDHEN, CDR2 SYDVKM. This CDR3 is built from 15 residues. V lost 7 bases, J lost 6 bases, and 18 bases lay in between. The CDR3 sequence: CASTSRGRGSGELFF. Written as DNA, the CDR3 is TGTGCCAGCACCTCCCGAGGCAGGGGCTCCGGGGAGCTGTTTTTT.

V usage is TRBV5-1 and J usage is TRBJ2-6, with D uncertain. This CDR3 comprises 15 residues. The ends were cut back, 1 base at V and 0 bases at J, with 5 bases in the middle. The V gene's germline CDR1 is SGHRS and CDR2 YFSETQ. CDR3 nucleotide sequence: TGCGCCAGCAGCTTGTTTCTCTCTGGGGCCAACGTCCTGACTTTC. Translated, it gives CASSLFLSGANVLTF.

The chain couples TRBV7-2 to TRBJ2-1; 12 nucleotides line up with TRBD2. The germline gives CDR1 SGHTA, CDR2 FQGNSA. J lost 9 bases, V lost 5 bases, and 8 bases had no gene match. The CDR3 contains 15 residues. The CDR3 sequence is CASSPLAGGFGEQFF. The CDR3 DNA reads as TGTGCCAGCAGCCCCCTAGCGGGAGGGTTCGGTGAGCAGTTCTTC. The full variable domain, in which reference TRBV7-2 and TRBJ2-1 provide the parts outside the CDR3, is GAGVSQSPSNKVTEKGKDVELRCDPISGHTALYWYRQSLGQGLEFLIYFQGNSAPDKSGLPSDRFSAERTGGSVSTLTIQRTQQEDSAVYLCASSPLAGGFGEQFFGPGTRLTVL.

CDR3 in DNA: TGTGCCAGCAGAGACGACTCCAGCGAGCAGTACTTC. This encodes CASRDDSSEQYF. The chain employs TRBV7-2 and TRBJ2-7; D is ambiguous. Germline values: CDR1 SGHTA, CDR2 FQGNSA. The CDR3 loop spans 12 amino acids. V was clipped by 6 bases and J by 6 bases, with 12 bases between them.

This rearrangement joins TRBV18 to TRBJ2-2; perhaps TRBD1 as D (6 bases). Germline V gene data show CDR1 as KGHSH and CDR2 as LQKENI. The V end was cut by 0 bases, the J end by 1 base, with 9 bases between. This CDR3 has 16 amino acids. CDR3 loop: CASSPPRTENTGELFF. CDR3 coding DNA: TGTGCCAGCTCACCACCGAGGACAGAGAACACCGGGGAGCTGTTTTTT. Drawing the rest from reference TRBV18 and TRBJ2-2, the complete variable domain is NAGVMQNPRHLVRRRGQEARLRCSPMKGHSHVYWYRQLPEEGLKFMVYLQKENIIDESGMPKERFSAEFPKEGPSILRIQQVVRGDSAAYFCASSPPRTENTGELFFGEGSRLTVL.

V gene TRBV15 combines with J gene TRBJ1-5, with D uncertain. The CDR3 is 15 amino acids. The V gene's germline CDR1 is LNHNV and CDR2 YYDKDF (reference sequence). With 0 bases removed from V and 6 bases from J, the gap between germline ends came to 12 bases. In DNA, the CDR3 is TGTGCCACCAGCAGAGATTCGACATACGCTCAGCCCCAGCATTTT. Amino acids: CATSRDSTYAQPQHF.

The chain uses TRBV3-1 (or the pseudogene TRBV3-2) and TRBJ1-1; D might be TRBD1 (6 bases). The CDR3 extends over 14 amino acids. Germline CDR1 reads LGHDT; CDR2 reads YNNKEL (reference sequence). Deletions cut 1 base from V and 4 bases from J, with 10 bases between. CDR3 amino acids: CASSQVNRATEAFF. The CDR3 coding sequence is TGTGCCAGCAGCCAAGTGAACAGGGCCACTGAAGCTTTCTTT.

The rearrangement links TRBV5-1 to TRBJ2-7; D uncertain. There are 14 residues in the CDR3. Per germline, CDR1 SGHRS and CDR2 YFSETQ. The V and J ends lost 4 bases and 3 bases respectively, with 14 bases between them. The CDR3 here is CASSPSPGSYEQYF. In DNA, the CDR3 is TGCGCCAGCAGCCCGTCCCCTGGCAGCTACGAGCAGTACTTC.

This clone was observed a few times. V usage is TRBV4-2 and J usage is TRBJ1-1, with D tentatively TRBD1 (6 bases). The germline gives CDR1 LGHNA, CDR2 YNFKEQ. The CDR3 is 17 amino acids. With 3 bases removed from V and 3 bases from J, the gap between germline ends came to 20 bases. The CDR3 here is CASSQRASRGWYTEAFF. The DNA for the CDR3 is TGTGCCAGCAGCCAGCGGGCGTCCAGGGGCTGGTACACTGAAGCTTTCTTT.

This CDR3 is CASSEMMATGSPLHF. CDR3 sequence (DNA): TGTGCCAGCAGTGAAATGATGGCGACTGGGTCACCCCTCCACTTT. This chain uses TRBV2 with TRBJ1-6; D is uncertain. Trimming took off 2 bases at V and 10 bases at J, with 15 bases between the two ends. The CDR3 consists of 15 residues. Germline CDR1 SNHLY, CDR2 FYNNEI.

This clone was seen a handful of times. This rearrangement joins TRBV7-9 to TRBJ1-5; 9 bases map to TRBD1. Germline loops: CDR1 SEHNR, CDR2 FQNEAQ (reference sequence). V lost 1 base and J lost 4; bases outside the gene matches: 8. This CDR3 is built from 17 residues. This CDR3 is CASSLGVGTGSNQPQHF. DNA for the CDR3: TGTGCCAGCAGCTTAGGGGTAGGGACAGGGTCGAATCAGCCCCAGCATTTT.

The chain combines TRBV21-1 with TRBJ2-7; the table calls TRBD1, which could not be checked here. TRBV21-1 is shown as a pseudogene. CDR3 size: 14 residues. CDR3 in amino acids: CARSPRDSVYEQYF. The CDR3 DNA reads TGTGCCAGATCACCGCGGGACAGTGTATACGAGCAGTACTTC.

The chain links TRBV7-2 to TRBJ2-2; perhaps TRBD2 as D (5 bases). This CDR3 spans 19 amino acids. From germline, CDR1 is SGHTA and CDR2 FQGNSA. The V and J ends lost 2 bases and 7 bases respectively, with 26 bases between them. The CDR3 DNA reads TGTGCCAGCAGCTTAATGATAGGGCGGGTATCCAGTCTAGGCGGGGAGCTGTTTTTT. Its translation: CASSLMIGRVSSLGGELFF.

The CDR3 DNA sequence: TGCGCCAGCAGATCTGGCGGGACCACCGAAGAGACCCAGTACTTC. Translation: CASRSGGTTEETQYF. The chain carries TRBV5-1 and TRBJ2-5; possible D gene TRBD2, 6 bases. The CDR3 runs 15 residues. V was shortened by 5 bases and J by 3 bases, with 17 bases between the two germline ends. CDR1 is SGHRS and CDR2 is YFSETQ in the germline V gene.

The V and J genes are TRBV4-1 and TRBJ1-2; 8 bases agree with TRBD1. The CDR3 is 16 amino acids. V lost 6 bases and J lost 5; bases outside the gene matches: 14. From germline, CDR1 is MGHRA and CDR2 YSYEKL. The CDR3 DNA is TGCGCCAGCAGGTACAGGGGGGGCTTTCTCGAGTATGGCTACACCTTC. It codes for CASRYRGGFLEYGYTF.

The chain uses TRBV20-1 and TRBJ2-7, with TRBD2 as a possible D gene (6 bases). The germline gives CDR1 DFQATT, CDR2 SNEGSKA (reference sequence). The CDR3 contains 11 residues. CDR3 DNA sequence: TGCAGGCTAGCGTCCGGCCACGAGCAGTACTTC. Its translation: CRLASGHEQYF.

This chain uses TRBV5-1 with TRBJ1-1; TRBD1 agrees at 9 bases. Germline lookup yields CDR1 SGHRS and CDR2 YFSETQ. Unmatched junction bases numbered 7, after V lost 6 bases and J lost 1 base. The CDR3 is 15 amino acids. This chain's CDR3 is CASTPMGQGNTEAFF. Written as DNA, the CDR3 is TGCGCCAGCACTCCAATGGGACAGGGGAACACTGAAGCTTTCTTT.

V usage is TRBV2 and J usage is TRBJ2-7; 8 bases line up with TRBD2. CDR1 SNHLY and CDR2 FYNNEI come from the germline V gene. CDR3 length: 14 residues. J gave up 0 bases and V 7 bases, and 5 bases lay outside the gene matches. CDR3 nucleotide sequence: TGTGCCAGCACCGAGCGGGGGAGCTCCTACGAGCAGTACTTC. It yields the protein CASTERGSSYEQYF.

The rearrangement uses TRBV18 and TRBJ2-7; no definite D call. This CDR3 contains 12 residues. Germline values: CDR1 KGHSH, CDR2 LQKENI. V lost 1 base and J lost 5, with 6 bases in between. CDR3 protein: CASSPRGDEQYF. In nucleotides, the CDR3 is TGTGCCAGCTCACCACGAGGAGACGAGCAGTACTTC.

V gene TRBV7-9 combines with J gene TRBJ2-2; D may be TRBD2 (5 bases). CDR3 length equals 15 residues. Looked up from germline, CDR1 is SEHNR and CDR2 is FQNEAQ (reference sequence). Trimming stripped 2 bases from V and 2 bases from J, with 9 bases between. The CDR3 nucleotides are TGTGCCAGCAGCTTAACGGGATCCAACACCGGGGAGCTGTTTTTT. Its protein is CASSLTGSNTGELFF. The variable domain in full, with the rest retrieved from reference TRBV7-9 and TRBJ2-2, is DTGVSQNPRHKITKRGQNVTFRCDPISEHNRLYWYRQTLGQGPEFLTYFQNEAQLEKSRLLSDRFSAERPKGSFSTLEIQRTEQGDSAMYLCASSLTGSNTGELFFGEGSRLTVL.

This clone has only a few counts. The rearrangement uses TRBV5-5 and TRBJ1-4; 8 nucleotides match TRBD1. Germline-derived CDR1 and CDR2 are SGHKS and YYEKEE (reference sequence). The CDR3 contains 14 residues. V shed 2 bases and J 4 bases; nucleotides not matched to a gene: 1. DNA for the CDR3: TGTGCCAGCAGCTTACAGGGGGTTAATGAAAAACTGTTTTTT. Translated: CASSLQGVNEKLFF.

The CDR3 region is CASSVGGLAGFTDTQYF. Written as DNA, the CDR3 is TGTGCCAGCAGCGTAGGGGGACTAGCGGGATTCACAGATACGCAGTATTTT. This sequence joins TRBV9 and TRBJ2-3, with TRBD2 identical over 13 bases. The CDR3 totals 17 residues. CDR1 SGDLS and CDR2 YYNGEE come from the germline V gene. The ends lost 0 bases at V and 2 bases at J; junction bases unmatched: 3.

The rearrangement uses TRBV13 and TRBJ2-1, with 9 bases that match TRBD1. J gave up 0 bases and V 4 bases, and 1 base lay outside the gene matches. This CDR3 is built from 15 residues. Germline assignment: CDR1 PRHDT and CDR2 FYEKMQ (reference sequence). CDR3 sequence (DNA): TGTGCCAGCAGCTGGGGACAGGGCTCCTACAATGAGCAGTTCTTC. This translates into CASSWGQGSYNEQFF. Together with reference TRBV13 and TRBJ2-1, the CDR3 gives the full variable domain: AAGVIQSPRHLIKEKRETATLKCYPIPRHDTVYWYQQGPGQDPQFLISFYEKMQSDKGSIPDRFSAQQFSDYHSELNMSSLELGDSALYFCASSWGQGSYNEQFFGPGTRLTVL.

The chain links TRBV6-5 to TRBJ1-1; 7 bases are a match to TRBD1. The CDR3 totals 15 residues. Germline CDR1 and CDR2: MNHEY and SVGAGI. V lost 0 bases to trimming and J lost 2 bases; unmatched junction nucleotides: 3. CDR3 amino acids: CASSYSTGSNTEAFF. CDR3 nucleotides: TGTGCCAGCAGTTACTCGACAGGGTCAAACACTGAAGCTTTCTTT.

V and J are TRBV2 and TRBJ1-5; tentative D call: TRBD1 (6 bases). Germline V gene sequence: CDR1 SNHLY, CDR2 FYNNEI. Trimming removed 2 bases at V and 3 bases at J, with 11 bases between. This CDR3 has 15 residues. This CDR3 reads CASSETQGNNQPQHF. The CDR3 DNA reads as TGTGCCAGCAGTGAAACACAGGGCAACAATCAGCCCCAGCATTTT.

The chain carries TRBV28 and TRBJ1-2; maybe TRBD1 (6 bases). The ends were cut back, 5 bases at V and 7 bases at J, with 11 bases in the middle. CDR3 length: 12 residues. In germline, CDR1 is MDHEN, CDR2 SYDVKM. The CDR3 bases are TGTGCCAGCAGTCCAGGGGCGGGTGGCTACACCTTC. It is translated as CASSPGAGGYTF.

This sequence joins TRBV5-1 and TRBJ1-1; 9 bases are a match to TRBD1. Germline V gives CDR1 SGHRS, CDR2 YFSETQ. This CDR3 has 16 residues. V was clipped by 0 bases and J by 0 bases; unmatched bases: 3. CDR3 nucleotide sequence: TGCGCCAGCAGCTTGGATGGGACAGGGCTGAACACTGAAGCTTTCTTT. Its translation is CASSLDGTGLNTEAFF. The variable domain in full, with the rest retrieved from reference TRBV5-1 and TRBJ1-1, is KAGVTQTPRYLIKTRGQQVTLSCSPISGHRSVSWYQQTPGQGLQFLFEYFSETQRNKGNFPGRFSGRQFSNSRSEMNVSTLELGDSALYLCASSLDGTGLNTEAFFGQGTRLTVV.

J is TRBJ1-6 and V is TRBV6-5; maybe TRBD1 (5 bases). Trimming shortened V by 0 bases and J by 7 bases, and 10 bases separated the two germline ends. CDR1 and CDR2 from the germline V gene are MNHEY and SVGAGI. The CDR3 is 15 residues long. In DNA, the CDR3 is TGTGCCAGCAGTTACTCCGGGACTGAAAATTCACCCCTCCACTTT. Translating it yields CASSYSGTENSPLHF.

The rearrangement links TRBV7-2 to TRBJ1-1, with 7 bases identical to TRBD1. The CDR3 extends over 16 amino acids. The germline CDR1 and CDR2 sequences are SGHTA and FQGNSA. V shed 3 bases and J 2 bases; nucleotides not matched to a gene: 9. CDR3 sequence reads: CASSFFKGAGNTEAFF. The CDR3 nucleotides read TGTGCCAGCAGCTTTTTCAAGGGGGCGGGAAACACTGAAGCTTTCTTT.